These 15 T cell receptor beta chains were all obtained from the same sample, sequenced in a study of regulatory T cells in long-lasting Graves disease (dated by TCRdb to about 2021). The method was multiplex PCR. The instrument given in TCRdb is Illumina HiSeq 4000. TCR beta libraries were built with iRepertoire HTBI primers and Arm-PCR amplification of CDR3 regions. TCRdb handled the public reads itself, with Q25 trimming in fastp and clone calling in MiXCR, and kept productive beta chains. Each entry is one CDR3 protein sequence, shown with its most common DNA and genes. The sample table holds around 510,000 distinct CDR3 sequences, of which roughly 20% were seen once. The top ten constitute 6.5% to 8% of the sample. Per the publication, the time point label means: persistent/refractory GD, antithyroid drugs over 5 years with positive TRAb. For both TCR sequencing and RNA sequencing, RNA was extracted from PBMCs in TRIzol.

The source was peripheral blood mononuclear cells (PBMCs), collected when the disease was refractory, from a patient treated with antithyroid drugs. Source of these receptors: a female donor with Graves disease.

This clonotype has a handful of counts. This chain joins TRBV3-1 and TRBJ2-1; no reliable D call. From germline, CDR1 is LGHDT and CDR2 YNNKEL (reference sequence). The CDR3 is made up of 14 amino acids. Trimming removed 2 bases from V and 4 bases from J, with 9 bases in between. The CDR3: CASSQNDIYNEQFF. CDR3 DNA sequence: TGTGCCAGCAGCCAAAACGACATTTACAATGAGCAGTTCTTC.

This clonotype was detected many times. The V and J genes are TRBV28 and TRBJ2-2; weak D call: TRBD1 (6 bases). V was clipped by 8 bases and J by 3 bases, with 16 bases between them. Germline CDR1 is MDHEN and CDR2 is SYDVKM. This CDR3 is 15 amino acids long. The CDR3 spells CASGEDRSYTGELFF. In DNA, the CDR3 is TGTGCCAGCGGAGAAGACAGGAGTTACACCGGGGAGCTGTTTTTT.

A few counts support this clonotype. The rearrangement joins TRBV18 to TRBJ2-7, with 9 bases lining up with TRBD2. The CDR3 is 15 amino acids. CDR1 is KGHSH, CDR2 LQKENI, per germline. The junction had 3 bases not matched to a gene; V was cut back by 1 base and J by 2 bases. The CDR3 sequence is CASSPLAGEAYEQYF. The CDR3 coding sequence is TGTGCCAGCTCACCACTAGCGGGAGAGGCCTACGAGCAGTACTTC. The full variable domain, its missing parts supplied by reference TRBV18 and TRBJ2-7, is NAGVMQNPRHLVRRRGQEARLRCSPMKGHSHVYWYRQLPEEGLKFMVYLQKENIIDESGMPKERFSAEFPKEGPSILRIQQVVRGDSAAYFCASSPLAGEAYEQYFGPGTRLTVT.

This clonotype was recorded once. This chain joins TRBV3-1 and TRBJ1-1; D perhaps matches TRBD1 (6 bases). Looked up from germline, CDR1 is LGHDT and CDR2 is YNNKEL (reference sequence). Trimming took 5 bases from V and 0 from J, leaving 22 bases between them. The CDR3 runs 18 residues. The CDR3 reads CASSKIFADRNMNTEAFF. The CDR3 nucleotides read TGTGCCAGCAGCAAAATCTTTGCGGACAGAAACATGAACACTGAAGCTTTCTTT.

This clonotype was seen ten or more times. The chain has TRBV27 and TRBJ1-1; D might be TRBD1 (5 bases). The CDR3 is 15 amino acids. Between the trimmed V and J ends, which lost 4 bases and 3 bases, there was a span of 15 bases. Germline V gene sequence: CDR1 MNHEY, CDR2 SMNVEV (reference sequence). CDR3 nucleotide sequence: TGTGCCAGCAGTTCCACAGGAGGTCGGTACACTGAAGCTTTCTTT. As protein: CASSSTGGRYTEAFF.

This chain links TRBV19 with TRBJ1-5; no clear D. The length of the CDR3 is 15 residues. CDR1 and CDR2 (germline): LNHDA, SQIVND (reference sequence). Trimming removed 3 bases from V and 6 bases from J, with 15 bases in between. CDR3 DNA sequence: TGTGCCAGTAGTATCAACGATCTAGGGCCTCAGCCCCAGCATTTT. Translated, it gives CASSINDLGPQPQHF.

The chain joins TRBV30 to TRBJ2-1; possible D gene TRBD2, 6 bases. The CDR3 is 15 residues long. In germline, CDR1 is GTSNPN, CDR2 SVGIG (reference sequence). V was pared by 3 bases and J by 0 bases, with 12 bases between. As DNA, the CDR3 is TGTGCCTGGAGCGTCGGGAGTAGCTCCTACAATGAGCAGTTCTTC. Protein: CAWSVGSSSYNEQFF.

This rearrangement joins TRBV30 to TRBJ1-1; D gene unclear. With 2 bases removed from V and 6 bases from J, the gap between germline ends came to 10 bases. This CDR3 has 12 amino acids. CDR1 is GTSNPN and CDR2 is SVGIG in the germline V gene (reference sequence). In nucleotides, the CDR3 is TGTGCCTGGAGTCCTCAGTATGCTGAAGCTTTCTTT. Translation gives CAWSPQYAEAFF.

The chain couples TRBV6-2 or TRBV6-3 to TRBJ2-2; no reliable D call. Per germline, CDR1 MNHEY and CDR2 SVGEGT. This CDR3 has 17 residues. Trimming removed 2 bases at V and 4 bases at J, with 17 bases between. The chain's CDR3 is CASSYAATGVGTGELFF. CDR3 DNA sequence: TGTGCCAGCAGTTACGCCGCTACGGGCGTAGGCACCGGGGAGCTGTTTTTT.

Many counts were recorded for this clonotype. The chain joins TRBV25-1 to TRBJ1-1; possible D gene TRBD1, 6 bases. Trimming removed 4 bases at V and 0 bases at J, with 27 bases between. This CDR3 spans 20 amino acids. Germline V gives CDR1 MGHDK, CDR2 SYGVNS. DNA of the CDR3: TGTGCCAGCAGTGGATTGAGGGCGACAGGCGACATGGGAATGAACACTGAAGCTTTCTTT. This translates into CASSGLRATGDMGMNTEAFF.

The rearrangement uses TRBV20-1 and TRBJ2-7, with 7 positions matching TRBD1. Germline V CDR1 and CDR2: DFQATT, SNEGSKA (reference sequence). The CDR3 is 15 residues long. The V segment lost 0 bases and the J segment 5 bases; nucleotides outside the gene matches: 10. The CDR3 DNA follows: TGCAGTGCTAGAGAAAAACAGGGGCTTGTCCACGAGCAGTACTTC. Translated, it gives CSAREKQGLVHEQYF.

This clonotype was counted only a few times. This chain links TRBV28 with TRBJ1-1, with D maybe TRBD1 (5 bases). The V gene lost 7 bases and the J gene lost 4 bases, with 16 bases spanning the gap. Germline values: CDR1 MDHEN, CDR2 SYDVKM. This CDR3 spans 14 amino acids. The CDR3 is CASKFQGVVTEAFF. In nucleotides, the CDR3 is TGTGCCAGCAAGTTTCAGGGAGTGGTCACTGAAGCTTTCTTT.

The chain joins TRBV7-3 to TRBJ2-1; 8 bases are a match to TRBD2. Germline trimming cut 2 bases from V and 1 base from J; bases unmatched to any gene: 4. CDR3 length equals 16 residues. The germline V gene encodes CDR1 SGHTA and CDR2 FQGTGA. This CDR3 reads CASSLPPGGSYNEQFF. The CDR3 DNA sequence: TGTGCCAGCAGCTTACCCCCGGGGGGGTCCTACAATGAGCAGTTCTTC.

CDR3 nucleotides: TGTGCCAGCAGCTCCCCGACTAGCGGGAGTTCCCACGAGCAGTACTTC. Its translation: CASSSPTSGSSHEQYF. This chain connects TRBV27 to TRBJ2-7; 12 bases agree with TRBD2. V lost 6 bases, J lost 5 bases, and 11 bases stayed unmatched. The germline CDR1 and CDR2 sequences are MNHEY and SMNVEV (reference sequence). This CDR3 has 16 amino acids.

The chain couples TRBV27 to TRBJ2-7, with 7 bases that match TRBD2. Germline assignment: CDR1 MNHEY and CDR2 SMNVEV (reference sequence). The CDR3 is 16 amino acids. The V segment lost 3 bases and the J segment 7 bases; nucleotides outside the gene matches: 15. The CDR3 coding sequence is TGTGCCAGCAGTTTTATCTCCGGACTAGTCTCGAGTGAGCAGTACTTC. Translated: CASSFISGLVSSEQYF.